The 10 T cell receptor beta chains listed next were all sequenced from one sample in a study of OX40 agonist ivuxolimab in advanced cancers. Produced via immunoSEQ multiplex PCR; TCRdb's table is partial and in-frame only. Of 78,000 or so clones listed, about 90% are singletons. The specimen was CD4+ or CD8+ T cells sorted from blood, collected in a trial of the OX40 agonist ivuxolimab. The receptors stem from an adult with an advanced solid tumor such as melanoma, head and neck, liver or kidney cancer.

The rearrangement uses TRBV15 and TRBJ1-1, with TRBD1 as a possible D gene (5 bases). The V gene lost 4 bases and the J gene lost 1 base, with 16 bases spanning the gap. CDR1 and CDR2 from the germline V gene are LNHNV and YYDKDF (reference sequence). This CDR3 has 16 residues. CDR3 DNA: TGTGCCACCAGCACATGGGAGGGGTTAGAGAACACTGAAGCTTTCTTT. This encodes CATSTWEGLENTEAFF.

The chain employs TRBV27 and TRBJ2-7; D uncertain. V was trimmed by 8 bases and J by 7 bases, leaving 12 bases between them. CDR1 and CDR2 (germline): MNHEY, SMNVEV (reference sequence). This CDR3 comprises 11 residues. CDR3 DNA: TGTGCCAGCCAACGTTACGGGGAGCAGTACTTC. Translation: CASQRYGEQYF.

The rearrangement joins TRBV5-1 to TRBJ1-5; D gene uncertain. This CDR3 comprises 13 residues. CDR1 SGHRS and CDR2 YFSETQ come from the germline V gene. Trimming cost V 2 bases and J 4 bases, with 7 bases left between them. The CDR3 coding sequence is TGCGCCAGCAGCTTTGAGGGAAATCAGCCCCAGCATTTT. It yields the protein CASSFEGNQPQHF.

The chain joins TRBV30 to TRBJ2-2; D call uncertain. Germline assignment: CDR1 GTSNPN and CDR2 SVGIG (reference sequence). The CDR3 contains 13 residues. The ends were cut back, 5 bases at V and 4 bases at J, with 11 bases in the middle. The CDR3 DNA follows: TGTGCCTGGGAAATTTACCGCACCGGGGAGCTGTTTTTT. It translates to CAWEIYRTGELFF.

The CDR3 DNA reads as TGCGCCAGCAGCTCGACAGGCCGAATCGCTGAAGCTTTCTTT. Protein product: CASSSTGRIAEAFF. V is TRBV5-1 and J is TRBJ1-1; D perhaps matches TRBD1 (6 bases). The germline gives CDR1 SGHRS, CDR2 YFSETQ. The CDR3 sequence is 14 residues long. V was clipped by 3 bases and J by 6 bases, with 15 bases between them.

The chain has TRBV7-9 and TRBJ2-3; the match to TRBD2 covers 7 bases. The CDR3 totals 14 residues. V was clipped by 5 bases and J by 2 bases; unmatched bases: 4. Germline assignment: CDR1 SEHNR and CDR2 FQNEAQ (reference sequence). The CDR3 here is CASSRGVITDTQYF. The CDR3 DNA sequence: TGTGCCAGCAGCCGGGGGGTGATCACAGATACGCAGTATTTT.

The chain is built from TRBV7-9 and TRBJ2-3; 10 nucleotides line up with TRBD1. Germline CDR1 SEHNR, CDR2 FQNEAQ (reference sequence). Trimming took 7 bases from V and 3 from J; bases not matched to a gene: 7. There are 15 residues in the CDR3. DNA for the CDR3: TGTGCCAGCATCCACGACAGGGGGCAGACAGATACGCAGTATTTT. Protein: CASIHDRGQTDTQYF.

The chain employs TRBV5-1 and TRBJ2-5; TRBD2 aligns across 9 bases. Losses at the gene ends were 2 bases for V and 5 bases for J; bases not matched to a gene: 7. Germline V gene sequence: CDR1 SGHRS, CDR2 YFSETQ. This CDR3 contains 15 residues. The CDR3 region is CASSLRAGGLETQYF. The CDR3 bases are TGCGCCAGCAGCTTACGGGCGGGGGGGCTGGAGACCCAGTACTTC.

J is TRBJ2-7 and V is TRBV5-8; D call uncertain. There are 16 residues in the CDR3. The germline V gene encodes CDR1 SGHTS and CDR2 YDEGEE. V was pared by 0 bases and J by 4 bases, with 17 bases between. The CDR3 protein is CASSLAHGWKEYEQYF. In nucleotides, the CDR3 is TGTGCCAGCAGCTTGGCTCATGGGTGGAAGGAGTACGAGCAGTACTTC.

This sequence joins TRBV2 and TRBJ1-2, with D perhaps matching TRBD1 (5 bases). Germline V gene sequence: CDR1 SNHLY, CDR2 FYNNEI. The V end was cut by 6 bases, the J end by 2 bases, with 13 bases between. This CDR3 region has 14 residues. For the CDR3, the DNA is TGTGCCAGCAGAGCGGGGGGGTGGAACTATGGCTACACCTTC. Amino acids: CASRAGGWNYGYTF. The whole variable domain, filled in from reference TRBV2 and TRBJ1-2, reads EPEVTQTPSHQVTQMGQEVILRCVPISNHLYFYWYRQILGQKVEFLVSFYNNEISEKSEIFDDQFSVERPDGSNFTLKIRSTKLEDSAMYFCASRAGGWNYGYTFGSGTRLTVV.